A single sample gave rise to the 4 T cell receptor beta chains below, sequenced in a study of molecular identifiers for immune sequencing clone quantification (dated by TCRdb to 2016 to 2019). Receptor libraries were prepared by PCR. Reads for this sample came from an Illumina HiSeq 4000. TCRdb passed the public sequencing reads through fastp at Q25 and MiXCR, retaining productive beta sequences. Each CDR3 protein gets just one entry, which takes the most common genes and DNA from the rows behind it. The sample table lists 460,000 or so distinct CDR3 sequences, around a fifth of them with a count of one. The ten largest clones take up 0.65% to 0.95% of the sample. Material: naive CD8+ T cells from blood, with Jurkat cell RNA spiked in. In the paper's terms, the cell subset or site label means: FACS-sorted CD8+CD4-CCR7+CD45RA+ naive T cells. The source is a human donor in good health. Some libraries in this study had Jurkat cell RNA spiked in.

This clonotype has only a few counts. CDR3 DNA sequence: TGTGCCAGCAGTTCCCCGACTAGGGGCTCCTACGAGCAGTACTTC. Its translation: CASSSPTRGSYEQYF. The chain combines TRBV27 with TRBJ2-7; tentative D call: TRBD2 (6 bases). The V and J ends lost 4 bases and 0 bases respectively, with 13 bases between them. Germline V lookup: CDR1 MNHEY, CDR2 SMNVEV (reference sequence). CDR3 length: 15 residues.

This clonotype came up a few times. The chain employs TRBV24-1 and TRBJ2-3, with 8 bases lining up with TRBD2. CDR3 length equals 19 residues. Germline CDR1 is KGHDR and CDR2 is SFDVKD. Trimming took 4 bases from V and 6 from J; bases not matched to a gene: 20. In nucleotides, the CDR3 is TGTGCCACCAGTGACCCCGGGACTAGAGATTCGCATCTAGTTGATACGCAGTATTTT. Encoded protein: CATSDPGTRDSHLVDTQYF.

The V gene is TRBV25-1, the J gene TRBJ2-1; TRBD1 matches at 7 bases. This CDR3 comprises 15 residues. V lost 5 bases, J lost 9 bases, and 13 bases stayed unmatched. Germline values: CDR1 MGHDK, CDR2 SYGVNS. CDR3 nucleotides: TGTGCCAGCAGTCCGCCTCCCCAGGGGGAGATTGAGCAGTTCTTC. This sequence encodes CASSPPPQGEIEQFF.

The genes are TRBV7-9 and TRBJ2-2; TRBD1 is a possible D gene (5 bases). V was shortened by 4 bases and J by 1 base, with 10 bases between the two germline ends. Germline CDR1 reads SEHNR; CDR2 reads FQNEAQ (reference sequence). The CDR3 has 15 amino acids. The CDR3: CASSYDRKNTGELFF. The DNA for the CDR3 is TGTGCCAGCAGCTACGACAGAAAGAACACCGGGGAGCTGTTTTTT.